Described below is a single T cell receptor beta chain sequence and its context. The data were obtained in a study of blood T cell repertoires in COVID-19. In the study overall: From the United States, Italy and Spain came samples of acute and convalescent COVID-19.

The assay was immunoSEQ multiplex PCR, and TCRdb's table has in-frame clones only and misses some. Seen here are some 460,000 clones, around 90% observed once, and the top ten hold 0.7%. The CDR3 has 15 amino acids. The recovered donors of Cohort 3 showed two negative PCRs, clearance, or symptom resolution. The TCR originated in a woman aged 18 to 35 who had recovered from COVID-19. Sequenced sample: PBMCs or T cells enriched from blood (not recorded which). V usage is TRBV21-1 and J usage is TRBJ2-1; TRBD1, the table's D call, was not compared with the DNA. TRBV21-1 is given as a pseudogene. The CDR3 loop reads CASSTTSRYYNEQFF. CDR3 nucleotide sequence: TGTGCCAGCAGCACGACATCACGATACTACAATGAGCAGTTCTTC.